Many counts were recorded for the clone carrying this T cell receptor (beta chain). Its antigen is as yet unknown. The data stem from a study of T cells in Graves' hyperthyroidism and ophthalmopathy. General study points: Clonotypes that were expanded in thyroid above 0.001 mostly appeared in blood too. Stable hyperthyroidism was told apart from ophthalmopathy by a model built on 13 V-J features. The model made its ophthalmopathy prediction, and onset followed a median about 6.8 months later.

Reasons for excluding patients were uncontrolled infection, other autoimmune disease, pregnancy or lactation. The CDR3 length is 14 residues. The V gene's germline CDR1 is SEHNR and CDR2 FQNEAQ (reference sequence). V shed 7 bases and J 3 bases; nucleotides not matched to a gene: 6. TCR beta CDR3 sequences were amplified from RNA transcripts. The TCR CDR3 first-round RT-PCR relied on the HTBI primer set. A single record per CDR3 protein comes from TCRdb applying MiXCR to the multiplex PCR reads. This table holds around 600,000 distinct CDR3 sequences, 13% to 15% found once. The V gene is TRBV7-9, the J gene TRBJ2-7; 10 bases are a match to TRBD1. The receptor was isolated from a woman aged 18-30 years with Graves' ophthalmopathy. Sequencing was carried out using blood. The CDR3 reads CASTLGTGDYEQYF. In nucleotides, the CDR3 is TGTGCCAGCACCCTGGGGACAGGGGACTACGAGCAGTACTTC.